This T cell receptor (beta chain) was identified during a study of T-cell memory formation after mild COVID-19. Across the study: TCR clusters were mostly confined to one donor each. Study findings and constraints: Pre-infection memory already had some responding clones, implying cross-reactive memory joined. The authors did not confirm SARS-CoV-2 specificity of second-wave clones peaking day 37.

This clonotype has a handful of counts. The target antigen is unknown. V was pared by 4 bases and J by 6 bases, with 13 bases between. The CDR3 totals 13 residues. From germline, CDR1 is ENHRY and CDR2 SYGVKD. One entry per CDR3 protein, called by TCRdb with MiXCR from the 5' RACE reads. Of a few hundred thousand distinct CDR3 sequences in the sample, approximately 27% are singletons; the top ten hold approximately 13%. The chain links TRBV10-3 to TRBJ2-7, with D hard to call. The TCR was taken from an adult woman who had mild COVID-19 (a few samples of this study predate the infection). Cell type and time point are not known. The sample comprised PBMCs or a T cell subset sorted from them (not recorded which). The CDR3 bases are TGTGCCATCAGTGGACGGCTTAGTTCCGAGCAGTACTTC. Translating gives CAISGRLSSEQYF.